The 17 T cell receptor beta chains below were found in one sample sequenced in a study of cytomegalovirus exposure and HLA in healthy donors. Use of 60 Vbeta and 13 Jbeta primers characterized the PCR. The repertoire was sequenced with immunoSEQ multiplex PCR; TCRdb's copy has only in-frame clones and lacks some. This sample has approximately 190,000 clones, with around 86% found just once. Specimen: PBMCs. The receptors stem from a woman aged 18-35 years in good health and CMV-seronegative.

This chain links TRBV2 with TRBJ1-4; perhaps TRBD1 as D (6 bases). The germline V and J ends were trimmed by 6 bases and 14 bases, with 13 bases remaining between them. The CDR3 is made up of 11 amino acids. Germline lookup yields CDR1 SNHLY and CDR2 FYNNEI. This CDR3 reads CASRGTSGLFF. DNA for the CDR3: TGTGCCAGCAGGGGGACATCCGGCCTGTTTTTT. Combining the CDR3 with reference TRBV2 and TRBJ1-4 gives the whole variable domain EPEVTQTPSHQVTQMGQEVILRCVPISNHLYFYWYRQILGQKVEFLVSFYNNEISEKSEIFDDQFSVERPDGSNFTLKIRSTKLEDSAMYFCASRGTSGLFFGSGTQLSVL.

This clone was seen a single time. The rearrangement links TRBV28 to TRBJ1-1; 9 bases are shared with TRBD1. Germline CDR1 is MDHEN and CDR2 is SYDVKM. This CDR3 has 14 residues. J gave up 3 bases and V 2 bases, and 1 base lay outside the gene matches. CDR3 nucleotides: TGTGCCAGCAGTTTAGGGACAGGGTACACTGAAGCTTTCTTT. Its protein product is CASSLGTGYTEAFF.

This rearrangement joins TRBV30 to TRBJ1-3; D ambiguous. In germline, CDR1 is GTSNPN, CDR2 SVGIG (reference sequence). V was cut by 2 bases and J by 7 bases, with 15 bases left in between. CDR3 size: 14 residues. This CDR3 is CAWSNPGKWNTIYF. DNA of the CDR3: TGTGCCTGGAGTAACCCGGGAAAGTGGAACACCATATATTTT. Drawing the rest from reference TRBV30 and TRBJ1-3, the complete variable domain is SQTIHQWPATLVQPVGSPLSLECTVEGTSNPNLYWYRQAAGRGLQLLFYSVGIGQISSEVPQNLSASRPQDRQFILSSKKLLLSDSGFYLCAWSNPGKWNTIYFGEGSWLTVV.

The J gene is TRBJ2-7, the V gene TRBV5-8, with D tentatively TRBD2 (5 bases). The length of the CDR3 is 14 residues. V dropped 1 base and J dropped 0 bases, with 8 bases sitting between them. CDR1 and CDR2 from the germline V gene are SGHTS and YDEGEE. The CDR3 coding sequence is TGTGCCAGCAGCTTGTATGGGAGCTCCTACGAGCAGTACTTC. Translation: CASSLYGSSYEQYF.

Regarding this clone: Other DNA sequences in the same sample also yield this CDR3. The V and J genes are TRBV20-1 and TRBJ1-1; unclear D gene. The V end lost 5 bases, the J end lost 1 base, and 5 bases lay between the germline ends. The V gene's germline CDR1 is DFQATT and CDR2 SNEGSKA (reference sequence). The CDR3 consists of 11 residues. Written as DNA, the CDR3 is TGCAGTGCTGCAGGGAACACTGAAGCTTTCTTT. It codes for CSAAGNTEAFF.

The CDR3 region is CASNRGNQETQYF. The CDR3, as DNA: TGTGCCAGCAACCGGGGGAACCAAGAGACCCAGTACTTC. The chain links TRBV9 to TRBJ2-5; perhaps TRBD2 as D (6 bases). Germline V CDR1 and CDR2: SGDLS, YYNGEE. The V gene lost 6 bases and the J gene lost 0 bases, with 9 bases spanning the gap. The CDR3 is made up of 13 amino acids.

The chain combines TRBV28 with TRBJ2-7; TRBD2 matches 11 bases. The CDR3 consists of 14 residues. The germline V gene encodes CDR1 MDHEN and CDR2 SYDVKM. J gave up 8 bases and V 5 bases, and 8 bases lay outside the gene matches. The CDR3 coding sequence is TGTGCCAGCAGTATGACTAGCGGGATGTTACAGCAGTACTTC. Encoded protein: CASSMTSGMLQQYF. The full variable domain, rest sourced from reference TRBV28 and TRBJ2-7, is DVKVTQSSRYLVKRTGEKVFLECVQDMDHENMFWYRQDPGLGLRLIYFSYDVKMKEKGDIPEGYSVSREKKERFSLILESASTNQTSMYLCASSMTSGMLQQYFGPGTRLTVT.

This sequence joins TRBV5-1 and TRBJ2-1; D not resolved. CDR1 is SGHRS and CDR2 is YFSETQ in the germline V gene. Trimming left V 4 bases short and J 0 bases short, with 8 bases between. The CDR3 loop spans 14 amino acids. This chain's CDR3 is CASSIDLSYNEQFF. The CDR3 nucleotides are TGCGCCAGCAGCATAGATCTCTCCTACAATGAGCAGTTCTTC.

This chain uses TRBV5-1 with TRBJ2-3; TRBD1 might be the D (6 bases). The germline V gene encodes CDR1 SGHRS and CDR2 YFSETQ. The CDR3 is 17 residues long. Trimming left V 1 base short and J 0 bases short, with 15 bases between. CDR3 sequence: CASSLRPGQLSTDTQYF. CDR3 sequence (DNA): TGCGCCAGCAGCTTGAGGCCGGGACAACTTAGCACAGATACGCAGTATTTT.

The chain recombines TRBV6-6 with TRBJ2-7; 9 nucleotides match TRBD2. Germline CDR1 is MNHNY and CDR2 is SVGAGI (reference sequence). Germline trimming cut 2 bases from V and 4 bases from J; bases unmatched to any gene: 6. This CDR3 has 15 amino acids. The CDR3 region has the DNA TGTGCCAGCAGTTACGAGGCTAGCGGGATTTACGAGCAGTACTTC. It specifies CASSYEASGIYEQYF.

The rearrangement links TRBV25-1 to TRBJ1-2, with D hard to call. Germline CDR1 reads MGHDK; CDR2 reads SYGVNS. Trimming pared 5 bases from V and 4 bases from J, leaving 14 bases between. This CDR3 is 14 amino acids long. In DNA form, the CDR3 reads TGTGCCAGCAGTCCTAGCCCTGTCGGCTATGGCTACACCTTC. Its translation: CASSPSPVGYGYTF.

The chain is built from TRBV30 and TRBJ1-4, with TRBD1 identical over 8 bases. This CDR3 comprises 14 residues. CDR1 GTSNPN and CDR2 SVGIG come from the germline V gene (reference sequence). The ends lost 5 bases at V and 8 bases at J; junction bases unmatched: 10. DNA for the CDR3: TGTGCCTGGTCGGGACAGGCCGAGGGCGAAAAACTGTTTTTT. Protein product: CAWSGQAEGEKLFF.

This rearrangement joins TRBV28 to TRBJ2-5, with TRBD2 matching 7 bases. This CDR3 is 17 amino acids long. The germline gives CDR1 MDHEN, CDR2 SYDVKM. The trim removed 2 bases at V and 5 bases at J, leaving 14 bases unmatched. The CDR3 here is CASSLRGRGRTGETQYF. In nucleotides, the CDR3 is TGTGCCAGCAGTTTAAGAGGGCGCGGGAGAACTGGGGAGACCCAGTACTTC.

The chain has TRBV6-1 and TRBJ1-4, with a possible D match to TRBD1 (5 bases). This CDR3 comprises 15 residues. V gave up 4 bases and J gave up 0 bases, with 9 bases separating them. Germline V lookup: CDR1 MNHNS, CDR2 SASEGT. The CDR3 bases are TGTGCCAGCAGTGTTCGGGGGGCAACTAATGAAAAACTGTTTTTT. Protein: CASSVRGATNEKLFF.

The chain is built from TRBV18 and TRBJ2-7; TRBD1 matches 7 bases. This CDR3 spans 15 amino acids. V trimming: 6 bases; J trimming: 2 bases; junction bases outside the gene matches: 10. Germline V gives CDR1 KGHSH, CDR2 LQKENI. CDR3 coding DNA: TGTGCCAGCTCCTTGGACAGGTTAACGGCCTACGAGCAGTACTTC. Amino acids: CASSLDRLTAYEQYF.

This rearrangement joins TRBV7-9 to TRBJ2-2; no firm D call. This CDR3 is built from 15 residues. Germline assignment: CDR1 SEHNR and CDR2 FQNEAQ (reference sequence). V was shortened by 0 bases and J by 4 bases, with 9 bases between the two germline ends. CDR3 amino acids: CASSLAGYGTGELFF. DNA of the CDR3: TGTGCCAGCAGCTTAGCCGGGTACGGCACCGGGGAGCTGTTTTTT.

The CDR3 here is CASSLMSGGDGTEAFF. The DNA of the CDR3 is TGTGCCAGCAGCTTGATGTCAGGGGGCGACGGCACTGAAGCTTTCTTT. The rearrangement links TRBV5-4 to TRBJ1-1, with 8 bases identical to TRBD1. J gave up 4 bases and V 1 base, and 9 bases lay outside the gene matches. Germline-derived CDR1 and CDR2 are SGHNT and YYREEE (reference sequence). This CDR3 is 16 amino acids long.